This T cell receptor (beta chain) was identified in a study of T cells expressing NK-cell markers. The CDR3 loop spans 18 amino acids. Per the germline V gene, CDR1 is KGHSH and CDR2 is LQKENI. TCRdb re-called the 5' RACE reads; every CDR3 protein appears as one record, without DNA. Its clone listing holds approximately 74 distinct CDR3 sequences. Findings and limits, study-wide: Similarly, these clonotypes led the CD3+CD56-NKG2C+ fraction as well in several donors.

This clonotype is labeled large based on frequency. Its antigen is not identified. This chain links TRBV18 with TRBJ2-5; without DNA, the TCRdb call of TRBD2 cannot be checked. The TCR was taken from a woman between 18 and 70 years old in good health. Input material: blood T cells: a sorted CD56 or NKG2C T cell subset, CD4+ or CD8+ T cells, or bulk PBMC T cells (not recorded which). This CDR3 is CASSPRGTSGNIQETQYF.